A selection of T cell receptor beta chains follows, all from one sample in a study of T cells in Graves' hyperthyroidism and ophthalmopathy. TCRdb re-derived calls from the multiplex PCR reads in MiXCR, one entry per CDR3 protein. The sample lists around 580,000 distinct CDR3 sequences, roughly a sixth occurring once. The sample taken for sequencing was blood. These receptors all come from a woman younger than 30 with Graves' hyperthyroidism. CDR3s include the opening cysteine and the closing phenylalanine or tryptophan. Fields, in order: D gene, V gene, clone size, J gene, CDR3 protein, CDR3 DNA. The D gene is left open where the match is weak. The size entry is marked missing in some rows and otherwise reads once, few, many or a size class.

>TRBD2|TRBV20-1|-|TRBJ2-5
CSALGTIQETQYF
TGCAGTGCTCTCGGGACTATCCAAGAGACCCAGTACTTC
>-|TRBV5-1|many|TRBJ2-7
CASSLSVADYEQYF
TGCGCCAGCAGCTTATCTGTAGCGGACTACGAGCAGTACTTC
>TRBD1|TRBV12-3/TRBV12-4|few|TRBJ2-3
CASSTRQGADTQYF
TGTGCCAGCAGTACTCGACAGGGGGCAGATACGCAGTATTTT
>-|TRBV14|-|TRBJ2-2
CASSHDDVRSLTDTGELFF
TGTGCCAGCAGCCATGACGATGTAAGATCCCTAACGGACACCGGGGAGCTGTTTTTT
>-|TRBV20-1|many|TRBJ2-7
CSARLGSYEQYF
TGCAGTGCTAGACTAGGATCTTACGAGCAGTACTTC
>-|TRBV20-1|many|TRBJ2-7
CSAREPGIYEQYF
TGCAGTGCTAGAGAACCGGGAATCTACGAGCAGTACTTC
>-|TRBV5-1|many|TRBJ1-1
CASSLADRSEAFF
TGCGCCAGCAGCTTGGCCGACAGGAGTGAAGCTTTCTTT
>-|TRBV29-1|few|TRBJ1-2
CSVASWRSNYGYTF
TGCAGCGTTGCATCGTGGCGGTCTAACTATGGCTACACCTTC
>TRBD2|TRBV7-2|many|TRBJ2-5
CASSLTSGGGTQYF
TGTGCCAGCAGCCTGACTAGCGGGGGAGGGACCCAGTACTTC
>-|TRBV2|-|TRBJ1-2
CASSEAVGGNYGYTF
TGTGCCAGCAGTGAAGCGGTCGGAGGTAACTATGGCTACACCTTC